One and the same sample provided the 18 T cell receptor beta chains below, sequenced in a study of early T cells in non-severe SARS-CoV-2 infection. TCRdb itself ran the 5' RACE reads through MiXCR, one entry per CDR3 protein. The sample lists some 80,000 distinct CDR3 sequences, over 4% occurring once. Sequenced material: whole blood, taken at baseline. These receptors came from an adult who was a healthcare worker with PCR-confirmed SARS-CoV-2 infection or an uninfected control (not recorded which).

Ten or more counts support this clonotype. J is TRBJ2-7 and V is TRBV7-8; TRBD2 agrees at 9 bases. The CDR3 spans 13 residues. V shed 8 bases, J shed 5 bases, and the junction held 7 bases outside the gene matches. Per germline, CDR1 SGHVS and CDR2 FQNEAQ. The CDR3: CASYSGRADEQYF. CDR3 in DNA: TGTGCCAGCTATAGCGGGAGAGCGGACGAGCAGTACTTC.

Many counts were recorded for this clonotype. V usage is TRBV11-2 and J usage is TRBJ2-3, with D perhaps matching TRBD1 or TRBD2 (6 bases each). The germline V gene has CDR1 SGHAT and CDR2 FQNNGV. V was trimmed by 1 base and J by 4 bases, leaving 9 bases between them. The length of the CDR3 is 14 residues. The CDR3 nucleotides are TGTGCCAGCAGCTTAGTGGGGGGCCCAGATACGCAGTATTTT. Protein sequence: CASSLVGGPDTQYF.

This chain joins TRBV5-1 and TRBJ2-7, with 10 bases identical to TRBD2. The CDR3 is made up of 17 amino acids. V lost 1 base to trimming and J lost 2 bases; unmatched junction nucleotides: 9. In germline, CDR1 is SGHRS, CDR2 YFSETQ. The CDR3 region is CASSLSSGRAEAYEQYF. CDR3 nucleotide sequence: TGCGCCAGCAGCTTGTCCAGCGGGAGGGCCGAGGCCTACGAGCAGTACTTC. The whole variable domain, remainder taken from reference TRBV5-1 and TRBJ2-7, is KAGVTQTPRYLIKTRGQQVTLSCSPISGHRSVSWYQQTPGQGLQFLFEYFSETQRNKGNFPGRFSGRQFSNSRSEMNVSTLELGDSALYLCASSLSSGRAEAYEQYFGPGTRLTVT.

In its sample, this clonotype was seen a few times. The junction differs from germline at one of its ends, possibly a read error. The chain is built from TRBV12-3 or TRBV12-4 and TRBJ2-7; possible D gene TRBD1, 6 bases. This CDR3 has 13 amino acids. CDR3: CASSFRGQGAIFF. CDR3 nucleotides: TGTGCCAGCAGTTTTAGGGGACAAGGGGCCATCTTTTTC.

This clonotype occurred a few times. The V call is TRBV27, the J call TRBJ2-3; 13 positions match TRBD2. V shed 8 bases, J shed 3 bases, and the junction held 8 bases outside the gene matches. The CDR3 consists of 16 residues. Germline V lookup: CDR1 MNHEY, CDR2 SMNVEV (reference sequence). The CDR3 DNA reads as TGTGCCAGCTTCCGGACTAGCGGGAGTCTAACAGATACGCAGTATTTT. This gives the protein CASFRTSGSLTDTQYF.

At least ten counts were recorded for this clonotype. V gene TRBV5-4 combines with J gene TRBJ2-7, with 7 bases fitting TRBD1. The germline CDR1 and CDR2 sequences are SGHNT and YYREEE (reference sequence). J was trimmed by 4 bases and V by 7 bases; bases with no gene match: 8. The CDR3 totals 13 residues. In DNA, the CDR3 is TGTGCCAGCGGTACAGGGGTGGGGTACGAGCAGTACTTC. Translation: CASGTGVGYEQYF. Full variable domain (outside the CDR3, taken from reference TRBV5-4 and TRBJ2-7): ETGVTQSPTHLIKTRGQQVTLRCSSQSGHNTVSWYQQALGQGPQFIFQYYREEENGRGNFPPRFSGLQFPNYSSELNVNALELDDSALYLCASGTGVGYEQYFGPGTRLTVT.

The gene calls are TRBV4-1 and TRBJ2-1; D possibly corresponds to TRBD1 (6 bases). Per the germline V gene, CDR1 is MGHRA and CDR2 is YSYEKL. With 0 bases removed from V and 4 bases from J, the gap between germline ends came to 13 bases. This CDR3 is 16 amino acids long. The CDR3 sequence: CASSQDDRLEYNEQFF. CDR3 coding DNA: TGCGCCAGCAGCCAAGATGACAGGTTGGAGTACAATGAGCAGTTCTTC.

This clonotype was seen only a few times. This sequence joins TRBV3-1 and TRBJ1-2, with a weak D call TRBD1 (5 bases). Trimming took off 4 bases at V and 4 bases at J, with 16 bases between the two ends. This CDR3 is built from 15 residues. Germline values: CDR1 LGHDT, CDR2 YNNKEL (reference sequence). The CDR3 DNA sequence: TGTGCCAGCAGCCCAGGGTTTGCAGACTTCTATGGCTACACCTTC. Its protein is CASSPGFADFYGYTF.

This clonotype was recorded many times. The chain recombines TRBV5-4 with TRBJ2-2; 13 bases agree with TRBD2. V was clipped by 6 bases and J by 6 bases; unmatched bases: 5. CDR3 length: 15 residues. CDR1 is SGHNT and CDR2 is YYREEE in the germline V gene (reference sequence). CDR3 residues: CASTQGLAGAGELFF. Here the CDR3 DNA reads TGTGCCAGCACCCAAGGACTAGCGGGGGCCGGGGAGCTGTTTTTT. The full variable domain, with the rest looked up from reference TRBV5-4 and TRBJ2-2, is ETGVTQSPTHLIKTRGQQVTLRCSSQSGHNTVSWYQQALGQGPQFIFQYYREEENGRGNFPPRFSGLQFPNYSSELNVNALELDDSALYLCASTQGLAGAGELFFGEGSRLTVL.

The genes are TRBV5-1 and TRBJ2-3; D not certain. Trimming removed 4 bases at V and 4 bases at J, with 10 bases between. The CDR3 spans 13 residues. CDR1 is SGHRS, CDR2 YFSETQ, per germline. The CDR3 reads CASSPQRADTQYF. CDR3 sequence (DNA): TGCGCCAGCAGCCCCCAAAGGGCAGATACGCAGTATTTT.

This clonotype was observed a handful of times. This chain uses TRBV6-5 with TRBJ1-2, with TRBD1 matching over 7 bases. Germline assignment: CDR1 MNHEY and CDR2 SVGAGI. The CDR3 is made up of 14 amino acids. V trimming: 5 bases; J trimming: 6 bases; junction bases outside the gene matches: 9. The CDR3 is CASSLNQGEDGYTF. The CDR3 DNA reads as TGTGCCAGCAGTCTAAACCAGGGGGAAGATGGCTACACCTTC.

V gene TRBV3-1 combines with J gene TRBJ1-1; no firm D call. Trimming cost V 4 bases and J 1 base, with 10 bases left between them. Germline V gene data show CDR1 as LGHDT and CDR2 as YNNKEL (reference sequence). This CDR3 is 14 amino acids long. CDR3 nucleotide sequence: TGTGCCAGCAGCCGGACGGACGGGAACACTGAAGCTTTCTTT. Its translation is CASSRTDGNTEAFF.

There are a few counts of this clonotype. DNA of the CDR3: TGTGCCGGACAAACGGGCGGGACCAACTACGAGCAGTACTTC. Translated: CAGQTGGTNYEQYF. V gene TRBV30 combines with J gene TRBJ2-7, with D perhaps matching TRBD2 (6 bases). CDR1 is GTSNPN and CDR2 is SVGIG in the germline V gene (reference sequence). This CDR3 has 14 residues. V lost 8 bases, J lost 3 bases, and 20 bases lay in between. Full variable domain (outside the CDR3, taken from reference TRBV30 and TRBJ2-7): SQTIHQWPATLVQPVGSPLSLECTVEGTSNPNLYWYRQAAGRGLQLLFYSVGIGQISSEVPQNLSASRPQDRQFILSSKKLLLSDSGFYLCAGQTGGTNYEQYFGPGTRLTVT.

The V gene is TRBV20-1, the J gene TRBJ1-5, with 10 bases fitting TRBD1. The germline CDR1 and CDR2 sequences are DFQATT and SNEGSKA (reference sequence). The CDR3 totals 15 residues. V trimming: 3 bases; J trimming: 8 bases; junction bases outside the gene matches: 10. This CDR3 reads CSARRDRGIGEPQHF. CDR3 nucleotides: TGCAGTGCTAGGAGGGACAGGGGCATCGGGGAGCCCCAGCATTTT.

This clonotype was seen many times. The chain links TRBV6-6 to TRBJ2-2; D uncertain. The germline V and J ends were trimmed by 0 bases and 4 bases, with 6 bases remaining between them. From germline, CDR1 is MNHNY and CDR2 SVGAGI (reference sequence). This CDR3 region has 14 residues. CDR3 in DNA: TGTGCCAGCAGTTACTCGACAACCACCGGGGAGCTGTTTTTT. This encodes CASSYSTTTGELFF.

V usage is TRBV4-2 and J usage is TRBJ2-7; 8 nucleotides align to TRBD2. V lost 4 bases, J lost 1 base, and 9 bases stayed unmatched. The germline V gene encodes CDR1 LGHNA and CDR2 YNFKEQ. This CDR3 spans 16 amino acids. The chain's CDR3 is CASSLAPASGSYEQYF. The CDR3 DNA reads TGTGCCAGCAGCCTCGCTCCGGCTAGCGGGTCCTACGAGCAGTACTTC.

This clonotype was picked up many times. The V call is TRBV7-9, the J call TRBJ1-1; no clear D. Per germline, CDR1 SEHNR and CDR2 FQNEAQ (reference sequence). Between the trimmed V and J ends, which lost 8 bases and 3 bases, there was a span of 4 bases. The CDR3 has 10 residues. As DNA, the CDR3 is TGTGCCAGCGGGGACACTGAAGCTTTCTTT. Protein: CASGDTEAFF. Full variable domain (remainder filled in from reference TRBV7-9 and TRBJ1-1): DTGVSQNPRHKITKRGQNVTFRCDPISEHNRLYWYRQTLGQGPEFLTYFQNEAQLEKSRLLSDRFSAERPKGSFSTLEIQRTEQGDSAMYLCASGDTEAFFGQGTRLTVV.

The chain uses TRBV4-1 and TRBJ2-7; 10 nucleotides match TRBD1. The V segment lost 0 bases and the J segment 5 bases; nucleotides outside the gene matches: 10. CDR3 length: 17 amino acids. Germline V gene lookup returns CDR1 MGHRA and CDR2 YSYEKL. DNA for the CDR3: TGCGCCAGCAGCCAAGACCCCGCCGGGACAGGGGCCCACGAGCAGTACTTC. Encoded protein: CASSQDPAGTGAHEQYF.